Below, 21 T cell receptor beta chains from the same sample are listed, as sequenced in a study of T cell responses to AZD1222 COVID-19 vaccine. Produced via immunoSEQ multiplex PCR; TCRdb's table is partial and in-frame only. Among about 180,000 clones, approximately 94% were seen once, and the ten largest hold roughly 1.7%. Material: peripheral blood, obtained 28 days after the second AZD1222 dose. These receptors were obtained from an adult who received the AZD1222 COVID-19 vaccine.

The chain carries TRBV28 and TRBJ2-7, with 8 bases matching TRBD2. V lost 8 bases and J lost 5; bases outside the gene matches: 14. This CDR3 is 15 amino acids long. Germline V lookup: CDR1 MDHEN, CDR2 SYDVKM. CDR3 residues: CASGVGGRFLDEQYF. CDR3 nucleotides: TGTGCCAGCGGGGTTGGCGGGAGGTTCCTCGACGAGCAGTACTTC.

The J gene is TRBJ1-3, the V gene TRBV7-9; D is undetermined. CDR3 size: 15 residues. With 4 bases removed from V and 0 bases from J, the gap between germline ends came to 10 bases. The germline V gene encodes CDR1 SEHNR and CDR2 FQNEAQ (reference sequence). CDR3 sequence (DNA): TGTGCCAGCAGCTCGCCTAATCTCTCTGGAAACACCATATATTTT. Encoded protein: CASSSPNLSGNTIYF.

In its sample, this clone was seen once. The chain carries TRBV4-1 and TRBJ2-5; D is ambiguous. V shed 5 bases and J shed 1 base, with 14 bases lying between them. This CDR3 region has 15 residues. CDR1 MGHRA and CDR2 YSYEKL come from the germline V gene. The CDR3 nucleotides are TGCGCCAGCAGCGCCCTGTTTGGTTTCCAAGAGACCCAGTACTTC. Its translation is CASSALFGFQETQYF.

The V gene is TRBV28, the J gene TRBJ1-2; 9 bases fit TRBD1. J was trimmed by 0 bases and V by 7 bases; bases with no gene match: 6. The CDR3 has 15 amino acids. Germline assignment: CDR1 MDHEN and CDR2 SYDVKM. CDR3 residues: CASTIRTGANYGYTF. The CDR3 coding sequence is TGTGCCAGCACAATACGGACAGGGGCTAACTATGGCTACACCTTC.

V and J are TRBV7-3 and TRBJ1-1; D possibly corresponds to TRBD1 (5 bases). The V gene's germline CDR1 is SGHTA and CDR2 FQGTGA. This CDR3 has 14 amino acids. V dropped 3 bases and J dropped 1 base, with 9 bases sitting between them. CDR3 in amino acids: CASSLGPENTEAFF. CDR3 bases: TGTGCCAGCAGCTTGGGGCCGGAGAACACTGAAGCTTTCTTT.

The chain joins TRBV27 to TRBJ2-2, with D perhaps matching TRBD2 (7 bases). The germline V gene has CDR1 MNHEY and CDR2 SMNVEV (reference sequence). This CDR3 comprises 14 residues. The V end was cut by 10 bases, the J end by 5 bases, with 17 bases between. The CDR3 coding sequence is TGTGCCATCGCGGTGGGGAGGGGGACCGGGGAGCTGTTTTTT. Protein sequence: CAIAVGRGTGELFF.

This clone was detected only once. The chain links TRBV7-3 to TRBJ1-3; D may be TRBD1 (5 bases). The germline CDR1 and CDR2 sequences are SGHTA and FQGTGA. The CDR3 sequence is 15 residues long. V was cut by 4 bases and J by 1 base, with 11 bases left in between. CDR3 residues: CASSSRGESGNTIYF. The CDR3 coding sequence is TGTGCCAGCAGCTCCCGGGGGGAGTCTGGAAACACCATATATTTT.

The chain is built from TRBV7-3 and TRBJ2-1; D may be TRBD2 (6 bases). In germline, CDR1 is SGHTA, CDR2 FQGTGA. The V gene lost 5 bases and the J gene lost 7 bases, with 21 bases spanning the gap. CDR3 length equals 16 residues. DNA for the CDR3: TGTGCCAGCAGCCTAGGGAGGACTCCCCGACAAAATGAGCAGTTCTTC. Amino acids: CASSLGRTPRQNEQFF.

The gene calls are TRBV7-2 and TRBJ2-5; TRBD1 matches 7 bases. CDR3 length equals 16 residues. The V gene end was trimmed by 7 bases and the J gene end by 1 base; junction bases not matched to a gene: 12. The germline gives CDR1 SGHTA, CDR2 FQGNSA. The CDR3 DNA sequence: TGTGCCAGCAAAAAACGGGGACAGCAGCTCCAAGAGACCCAGTACTTC. It yields the protein CASKKRGQQLQETQYF. The variable domain in full, completed from reference TRBV7-2 and TRBJ2-5, reads GAGVSQSPSNKVTEKGKDVELRCDPISGHTALYWYRQSLGQGLEFLIYFQGNSAPDKSGLPSDRFSAERTGGSVSTLTIQRTQQEDSAVYLCASKKRGQQLQETQYFGPGTRLLVL.

The V and J genes are TRBV3-1 (or the pseudogene TRBV3-2) and TRBJ2-5; 9 bases line up with TRBD2. J was trimmed by 5 bases and V by 5 bases; bases with no gene match: 6. The CDR3 is 14 residues long. Germline loops: CDR1 LGHDT, CDR2 YNNKEL (reference sequence). The chain's CDR3 is CASSRLAVWETQYF. The CDR3 DNA is TGTGCCAGCAGCAGACTAGCGGTGTGGGAGACCCAGTACTTC.

This clone was picked up a small number of times. The chain joins TRBV30 to TRBJ2-7; 10 bases are a match to TRBD2. The CDR3 covers 15 residues. Germline CDR1 reads GTSNPN; CDR2 reads SVGIG (reference sequence). V shed 0 bases and J 2 bases; nucleotides not matched to a gene: 4. The CDR3 DNA follows: TGTGCCTGGAGTGTTCTAGCGGGAGCCCCCTACGAGCAGTACTTC. Translation: CAWSVLAGAPYEQYF.

This clone is a singleton in its sample. For the CDR3, the DNA is TGTGCCAGCAGTCCCGGGACAGGGGGCACCGGGGAGCTGTTTTTT. It is translated as CASSPGTGGTGELFF. The V and J genes are TRBV11-3 and TRBJ2-2; 11 nucleotides match TRBD1. Germline loops: CDR1 SGHNT, CDR2 YENEEA. V lost 6 bases and J lost 4; bases outside the gene matches: 4. The CDR3 covers 15 residues. Variable domain in full (rest from reference TRBV11-3 and TRBJ2-2): EAGVVQSPRYKIIEKKQPVAFWCNPISGHNTLYWYLQNLGQGPELLIRYENEEAVDDSQLPKDRFSAERLKGVDSTLKIQPAELGDSAVYLCASSPGTGGTGELFFGEGSRLTVL.

The gene calls are TRBV7-3 and TRBJ2-1; 12 nucleotides align to TRBD2. The trim removed 2 bases at V and 4 bases at J, leaving 21 bases unmatched. Germline assignment: CDR1 SGHTA and CDR2 FQGTGA. This CDR3 comprises 22 residues. CDR3 amino acids: CASSLGFTMASSGRASYNEQFF. The CDR3 bases are TGTGCCAGCAGCTTAGGTTTTACTATGGCGTCTAGCGGGAGGGCTTCTTACAATGAGCAGTTCTTC.

About this clone: At one of its ends the junction is not consistent with the germline gene, which may arise from a read error. V and J are TRBV25-1 and TRBJ1-2; D ambiguous. CDR1 is MGHDK and CDR2 is SYGVNS in the germline V gene. The CDR3 sequence is 12 residues long. CDR3 coding DNA: TGTGCCAGCAGTGAGGGAGGGTTTCTAAAAAACTTC. This codes for CASSEGGFLKNF.

The chain couples TRBV2 to TRBJ1-5; tentatively, D is TRBD1 (5 bases). CDR1 and CDR2 (germline): SNHLY, FYNNEI. The CDR3 totals 15 residues. V was shortened by 6 bases and J by 3 bases, with 15 bases between the two germline ends. The CDR3 DNA reads TGTGCCAGCAGCCGGGACGGGATGCCCAATCAGCCCCAGCATTTT. It yields the protein CASSRDGMPNQPQHF. Variable domain in full (rest from reference TRBV2 and TRBJ1-5): EPEVTQTPSHQVTQMGQEVILRCVPISNHLYFYWYRQILGQKVEFLVSFYNNEISEKSEIFDDQFSVERPDGSNFTLKIRSTKLEDSAMYFCASSRDGMPNQPQHFGDGTRLSIL.

The CDR3 DNA sequence: TGTGCCAGCAGCGTCCTGACTAGCGGGGGGGCCTACAATGAGCAGTTCTTC. It specifies CASSVLTSGGAYNEQFF. The chain employs TRBV9 and TRBJ2-1; 14 bases map to TRBD2. Germline loops: CDR1 SGDLS, CDR2 YYNGEE. The junction had 3 bases not matched to a gene; V was cut back by 2 bases and J by 2 bases. CDR3 size: 17 residues.

The rearrangement links TRBV11-2 to TRBJ1-1; D is unclear. CDR3 length: 15 residues. V lost 1 base and J 5 bases, leaving 14 bases between the germline ends. From germline, CDR1 is SGHAT and CDR2 FQNNGV. CDR3 in amino acids: CASSLGIALGTEAFF. The CDR3 bases are TGTGCCAGCAGCTTAGGAATCGCCCTGGGGACTGAAGCTTTCTTT. Based on the CDR3 plus reference TRBV11-2 and TRBJ1-1, the full variable domain is EAGVAQSPRYKIIEKRQSVAFWCNPISGHATLYWYQQILGQGPKLLIQFQNNGVVDDSQLPKDRFSAERLKGVDSTLKIQPAKLEDSAVYLCASSLGIALGTEAFFGQGTRLTVV.

The chain joins TRBV6-5 to TRBJ1-2, with D uncertain. Trimming removed 4 bases at V and 3 bases at J, with 6 bases between. The germline gives CDR1 MNHEY, CDR2 SVGAGI. This CDR3 contains 12 residues. The CDR3 reads CASSFADYGYTF. The CDR3 nucleotides are TGTGCCAGCAGTTTTGCAGACTATGGCTACACCTTC.

The gene calls are TRBV19 and TRBJ1-2, with no clear D. Germline V gene data show CDR1 as LNHDA and CDR2 as SQIVND (reference sequence). There are 14 residues in the CDR3. V was clipped by 6 bases and J by 2 bases, with 13 bases between them. CDR3 amino acids: CASSPQTENYGYTF. The CDR3 region has the DNA TGTGCCAGTAGCCCTCAGACGGAGAACTATGGCTACACCTTC.

V gene TRBV7-2 combines with J gene TRBJ2-2, with TRBD2 identical over 9 bases. Per germline, CDR1 SGHTA and CDR2 FQGNSA. This CDR3 has 16 amino acids. Losses at the gene ends were 1 base for V and 6 bases for J; bases not matched to a gene: 6. This chain's CDR3 is CASSLGGRGGAGELFF. CDR3 nucleotide sequence: TGTGCCAGCAGCTTAGGGGGGCGGGGGGGCGCCGGGGAGCTGTTTTTT.

This clone appeared a few times. V is TRBV6-2 or TRBV6-3 and J is TRBJ1-5, with D unresolved. The length of the CDR3 is 12 residues. The germline gives CDR1 MNHEY, CDR2 SVGEGT. V dropped 4 bases and J dropped 6 bases, with 7 bases sitting between them. The DNA for the CDR3 is TGTGCCAGCAGTTCGGGTTTTCAGCCCCAGCATTTT. It is translated as CASSSGFQPQHF.